These T cell receptor beta chains were read from a single sample in a study of blood T cell repertoires in COVID-19. Data came from immunoSEQ multiplex PCR; TCRdb stores just in-frame clones and leaves some out. The table has a few hundred thousand clones, 80% seen once; the top ten hold around 4.5%. The sample was PBMCs or T cells enriched from blood (not recorded which). The receptors here all came from a man aged 25 to 40 with acute COVID-19. Both conserved end residues are part of each CDR3. Fields, in order: CDR3 DNA, CDR3 protein, V gene, D gene, clone size, J gene. The D gene is left open where the match is weak. Size is stated for part of the rows, as once, few or many counts, or as a class when the clone is expanded.

DNA: TGTGCCAGCAGCACCCCGGACAGGGGCAATCAGCCCCAGCATTTT
CDR3: CASSTPDRGNQPQHF
V: TRBV7-4
D: TRBD1
size: .
J: TRBJ1-5

DNA: TGTGCCAGTAGTGGACTAACAGCCTCCAAGGAGCCCCAGCATTTT
CDR3: CASSGLTASKEPQHF
V: TRBV19
D: .
size: few
J: TRBJ1-5

DNA: TGCGCCAGCAGCTTGGATGGCGGGGGGTACAATGAGCAGTTCTTC
CDR3: CASSLDGGGYNEQFF
V: TRBV5-1
D: TRBD2
size: .
J: TRBJ2-1

DNA: TGCAGCGTTGTAGAGACAGGAAGTAATTCACCCCTCCACTTT
CDR3: CSVVETGSNSPLHF
V: TRBV29-1
D: .
size: .
J: TRBJ1-6

DNA: TGTGCCAGCAGTTACTCGAACGGGTGGGAGACCCAGTACTTC
CDR3: CASSYSNGWETQYF
V: TRBV6-5
D: .
size: .
J: TRBJ2-5

DNA: TGTGCCAGCAGCAGGGGCAATTCACCCCTCCACTTT
CDR3: CASSRGNSPLHF
V: TRBV3-1/TRBV3-2
D: .
size: .
J: TRBJ1-6

DNA: TGTGCCAGCTCACTTCTGTCAGGGACCCAGTACTTC
CDR3: CASSLLSGTQYF
V: TRBV18
D: .
size: .
J: TRBJ2-5

DNA: TGTGCCAGCAGTTTTGTAACAGGGGGGGAGCAGTACTTC
CDR3: CASSFVTGGEQYF
V: TRBV11-3
D: TRBD1
size: once
J: TRBJ2-7

DNA: TGTGCCAGCAGTGATGGCAGGAACACTGAAGCTTTCTTT
CDR3: CASSDGRNTEAFF
V: TRBV2
D: .
size: .
J: TRBJ1-1

DNA: TGTGCCAGCAGTGAAGCTTTAGACTATGGCTACACCTTC
CDR3: CASSEALDYGYTF
V: TRBV2
D: .
size: .
J: TRBJ1-2

DNA: TGCGCCAGCAGCTTGGCAACAGGGCTAGCTGAAGCTTTCTTT
CDR3: CASSLATGLAEAFF
V: TRBV5-1
D: .
size: .
J: TRBJ1-1

DNA: TGTGCCAGCAGCGCCTTCGGGGGGTTGGAGACCCAGTACTTC
CDR3: CASSAFGGLETQYF
V: TRBV9
D: TRBD2
size: .
J: TRBJ2-5

DNA: TGTGCCAGCAGTTCTTGGACAGGGGGGGGGACAGATACGCAGTATTTT
CDR3: CASSSWTGGGTDTQYF
V: TRBV27
D: TRBD1
size: .
J: TRBJ2-3

DNA: TGTGCCAGTACTAGCGGGGGGCGGGAGACCCAGTACTTC
CDR3: CASTSGGRETQYF
V: TRBV3-1/TRBV3-2
D: TRBD2
size: .
J: TRBJ2-5

DNA: TGTGCCAGCGGAACGATGCGCGGACAGCCCCAGCATTTT
CDR3: CASGTMRGQPQHF
V: TRBV6-5
D: .
size: .
J: TRBJ1-5

DNA: TGTGCCAGCAGCCCCTACTCTGATCAGCCCCAGCATTTT
CDR3: CASSPYSDQPQHF
V: TRBV3-1/TRBV3-2
D: .
size: .
J: TRBJ1-5

DNA: TGTGCCAGCAGCCCGACAGGGATCGGAAACACCATATATTTT
CDR3: CASSPTGIGNTIYF
V: TRBV7-9
D: TRBD1
size: .
J: TRBJ1-3